This TCR beta chain was found in a study of CD8 T cells in ankylosing spondylitis. Points from the study as a whole: Relatively rare in peripheral blood, disease-linked clones were also CD8+. Researchers reportedly found disease-linked clones significantly enriched in matched ankylosing spondylitis synovial fluid. Characteristic, it appeared, of ankylosing spondylitis blood was a TCR beta motif of about eight highly homologous variants. Prior literature has documented some motif variants in synovial fluid and blood from reactive arthritis.

About this clonotype: What it binds is unknown.

The CDR3 spans 16 residues. V gave up 6 bases and J gave up 4 bases, with 19 bases separating them. Per germline, CDR1 SGHAT and CDR2 FQNNGV. A quantitative 5'-RACE method, one with molecular barcodes, was used to make TCR beta libraries. TCRdb called the 5' RACE reads again in MiXCR, with one record for every CDR3 protein. The repertoire holds some 800,000 distinct CDR3 sequences, with over 9.5% as singletons. Sequencing used blood, either unsorted or a sorted T cell fraction (not recorded which). The sequence was collected from a male donor with ankylosing spondylitis. The chain has TRBV11-2 and TRBJ2-1; D may be TRBD1 or TRBD2 (5 bases each). This CDR3 reads CASRPPGPGRYNEQFF. The CDR3 DNA follows: TGTGCCAGCAGACCTCCGGGACCGGGCCGGTACAATGAGCAGTTCTTC.